This entry lists 5 T cell receptor beta chains sequenced from one sample in a study of T cells in Graves' hyperthyroidism and ophthalmopathy. RNA transcripts were the template for amplifying TCR beta CDR3 regions. First-round RT-PCR of the TCR CDR3 relied on the HTBI primer set. A single record per CDR3 protein comes from TCRdb applying MiXCR to the multiplex PCR reads. This sample yields some 800,000 distinct CDR3 sequences, of which more than 30% are seen a single time; 7.5% to 9.5% belongs to the top ten. Sample: blood. Every receptor here comes from a man aged 18 to 29 with Graves' hyperthyroidism.

The rearrangement uses TRBV10-3 and TRBJ1-1; possibly TRBD1 for D (6 bases). Germline values: CDR1 ENHRY, CDR2 SYGVKD. The CDR3 sequence is 13 residues long. Trimming removed 5 bases at V and 1 base at J, with 8 bases between. The CDR3 loop reads CAISIQGNTEAFF. The CDR3 region has the DNA TGTGCCATCAGTATACAGGGGAACACTGAAGCTTTCTTT.

The sample holds many counts of this clonotype. The chain uses TRBV9 and TRBJ1-2, with 7 bases lining up with TRBD1. Germline CDR1 is SGDLS and CDR2 is YYNGEE. Trimming removed 3 bases from V and 3 bases from J; junction bases left unmatched: 8. The CDR3 covers 15 residues. CDR3 nucleotide sequence: TGTGCCAGCAGCGAACAGGGGAATCGCGACTATGGCTACACCTTC. Its translation: CASSEQGNRDYGYTF.

The chain carries TRBV20-1 and TRBJ1-5; possibly TRBD1 for D (6 bases). This CDR3 contains 15 residues. CDR1 DFQATT and CDR2 SNEGSKA come from the germline V gene (reference sequence). V gave up 5 bases and J gave up 2 bases, with 16 bases separating them. This chain's CDR3 is CSAPTGGVGNQPQHF. CDR3 DNA: TGCAGTGCTCCGACGGGGGGCGTGGGCAATCAGCCCCAGCATTTT.

With respect to this clonotype: A read error is likely, as this CDR3 ends without the conserved phenylalanine or tryptophan. This chain uses TRBV7-9 with TRBJ1-1; TRBD1 is a possible D gene (5 bases). This CDR3 has 15 amino acids. Looked up from germline, CDR1 is SEHNR and CDR2 is FQNEAQ (reference sequence). The ends were cut back, 3 bases at V and 1 base at J, with 12 bases in the middle. CDR3 bases: TGTGCCAGCAGCTTGGCAGGGCAGGGGAACACTGAAGCTTTCCTT. This sequence encodes CASSLAGQGNTEAFL.

This clonotype has a count of ten or more. The V call is TRBV19, the J call TRBJ2-2; D is ambiguous. The CDR3 runs to 13 residues. Trimming stripped 7 bases from V and 0 bases from J, with 6 bases between. Germline CDR1 and CDR2: LNHDA and SQIVND (reference sequence). CDR3 coding DNA: TGTGCCAGTAACGGCCCGAACACCGGGGAGCTGTTTTTT. Protein sequence: CASNGPNTGELFF.